This T cell receptor beta chain was identified during a study of blood T cell repertoires in COVID-19. Across the whole study: In each case, the material was cDNA or gDNA derived from T cells, B-cell-depleted T cells, or PBMCs.

Assay used: immunoSEQ multiplex PCR; TCRdb lists only in-frame clones, some missing. The sample carries over 25,000 clones, more than 90% recorded once. Germline values: CDR1 MNHEY, CDR2 SMNVEV (reference sequence). The CDR3 length is 15 residues. Trimming stripped 6 bases from V and 1 base from J, with 15 bases between. This rearrangement joins TRBV27 to TRBJ1-1; maybe TRBD1 (6 bases). The sample was peripheral blood. This receptor was obtained from a man between 70 and 80 years old with active or convalescent COVID-19. CDR3 sequence (DNA): TGTGCCAGCAGGCAAATACAGGGTGGGAACACTGAAGCTTTCTTT. As protein: CASRQIQGGNTEAFF.